This T cell receptor beta chain was observed in a study of cytomegalovirus exposure and HLA in healthy donors. The study ran its PCR with 60 Vbeta and 13 Jbeta primers. Data came from immunoSEQ multiplex PCR; TCRdb stores just in-frame clones and leaves some out. The table lists roughly 100,000 clones, roughly 80% of them singletons. The CDR3 is 16 amino acids. V dropped 5 bases and J dropped 4 bases, with 18 bases sitting between them. Germline CDR1 and CDR2: MDHEN and SYDVKM. The chain couples TRBV28 to TRBJ2-1; D may be TRBD2 (6 bases). The sequencing input was PBMCs. The sequence came from a man aged 30-40 years in good health and CMV-seropositive. This CDR3 reads CASSLDYPDFYNEQFF. CDR3 nucleotide sequence: TGTGCCAGCAGTCTGGACTACCCAGATTTTTACAATGAGCAGTTCTTC.